This TCR beta chain is drawn from a study of metastatic and nonmetastatic thyroid tumors (dated by TCRdb to 2020 to 2021). Regarding the research as a whole: For patients with malignant and with benign thyroid disease, the researchers compared repertoires between peripheral blood samples and tumor or nodule tissue samples.

Library preparation was by PCR. Sequencing was carried out with an Illumina HiSeq 4000. High-throughput sequencing was used to profile the TCR beta-chain CDR3 region of every patient. The published analysis was carried out like this. The researchers built a classifier to tell apart papillary thyroid cancer patients with distant metastasis, based on CDR3 differences among clinicopathological groups. Repertoire diversity was assessed with the Shannon index, and tumor-blood repertoire similarity with the Morisita-Horn index. TCRdb reprocessing: public reads trimmed at Q25 with fastp, clones called with MiXCR, in-frame beta chains kept. These V and J calls rely on TCRdb rather than the paper's analysis. The sample has about 38,000 clones on record, roughly 27% of them singletons. The ten largest clones represent 8% to 10% of the sample. The CDR3 measures 13 amino acids from cysteine to phenylalanine. The entry retains the CDR3 DNA only, 39 bases that are in frame from base 1. CDR1 MNHNS and CDR2 SASEGT are derived from the germline V gene. The trim is 8 bases for V and 5 bases for J, with a gap of 14 bases between the germline ends.

No patient had received any treatment before thyroid surgery. Patient clinical samples collected from about 2012 to 2018 were retrospectively analysed using T-cell receptor beta sequencing. A note on this clone: This receptor's antigen is unknown. Base qualities were left out, and no much larger clone turns up one base away.

Study-wide findings and limitations: In both blood and tumor samples, TCR beta diversity was reported to be significantly higher in malignant tumors than in benign nodules.

The origin of this receptor is a female donor with papillary thyroid cancer or a benign thyroid nodule (not recorded which). Some clones in this sample may be carry-over from other donors' samples. The sequenced material came from blood. The V gene is TRBV6-1 and the J gene is TRBJ2-3, with a tentative D gene TRBD2 over 5 matching bases. The bases read TGTGCCAGCGGCGTATCCGAGGGAGATACGCAGTATTTT. This gives the protein CASGVSEGDTQYF.